This T cell receptor beta chain was recorded in a study of blood T cell repertoires in COVID-19. Across the study: Acute and convalescent COVID-19 samples came from the United States, Italy and Spain. PBMCs, B-cell-depleted T cells, or T cells provided the cDNA or gDNA that made up the material.

Germline assignment: CDR1 MGHRA and CDR2 YSYEKL. V was shortened by 1 base and J by 2 bases, with 12 bases between the two germline ends. The length of the CDR3 is 15 residues. This clone was seen a few times. Libraries were prepared by immunoSEQ multiplex PCR; TCRdb keeps only in-frame clonotypes and omits some of them. The sample includes approximately 260,000 clones, approximately 78% of them seen just once. The sequenced material came from peripheral blood. The J gene is TRBJ2-7, the V gene TRBV4-1, with no clear D. The clonotype comes from a woman between 55 and 75 years old with active or convalescent COVID-19. The CDR3 nucleotides read TGCGCCAGCAGCCAAGTTCTAGGCGGAGCCTACGAGCAGTACTTC. Its translation is CASSQVLGGAYEQYF.